A single sample is the source of the 17 T cell receptor beta chains below, sequenced in a study of cytomegalovirus exposure and HLA in healthy donors (TCRdb year 2017). The library relied on the immunoSEQ multiplex PCR assay. For the multiplex PCR, a mixture combining 60 forward primers for TCR Vbeta segments and 13 reverse primers for TCR Jbeta segments was used. This is the immuneACCESS table as TCRdb keeps it, with only in-frame sequences that have V and J called. A part of the clones is gone; compared with another copy, unresolved V genes explain less than half, and the rest is unexplained. Within this sample are approximately 190,000 clones, with about 85% of them counted one time only. The ten largest clones capture around 3.9% of the sample. The specimen was PBMCs. The receptors originated from a man over 45 in good health and CMV-seronegative.

This sequence joins TRBV28 and TRBJ2-1; a possible D gene is TRBD2 (7 bases). CDR3 length equals 16 residues. Germline CDR1 MDHEN, CDR2 SYDVKM. With 5 bases removed from V and 6 bases from J, the gap between germline ends came to 20 bases. The CDR3 spells CASSLRGGPMSNEQFF. CDR3 nucleotide sequence: TGTGCCAGCAGTCTGAGGGGGGGCCCTATGAGCAATGAGCAGTTCTTC.

The chain carries TRBV30 and TRBJ1-4; a weak D match, TRBD1 (6 bases). The CDR3 runs to 14 residues. The germline gives CDR1 GTSNPN, CDR2 SVGIG (reference sequence). V lost 6 bases and J 6 bases, leaving 17 bases between the germline ends. DNA of the CDR3: TGTGCCTGCTTTCTGCGGGCAGGGGATGAAAAACTGTTTTTT. This translates into CACFLRAGDEKLFF.

The chain joins TRBV19 to TRBJ1-1, with D possibly TRBD1 on 6 matching bases. V was pared by 0 bases and J by 5 bases, with 13 bases between. Germline V gene data show CDR1 as LNHDA and CDR2 as SQIVND (reference sequence). The CDR3 is 15 residues long. The CDR3 sequence is CASSIDRRTGTEAFF. As DNA, the CDR3 is TGTGCCAGTAGTATAGACCGCCGAACAGGGACTGAAGCTTTCTTT.

V gene TRBV7-8 combines with J gene TRBJ1-3; TRBD1 matches 8 bases. Germline V gene data show CDR1 as SGHVS and CDR2 as FQNEAQ. Trimming cost V 5 bases and J 4 bases; bases outside gene matches: 7. This CDR3 is built from 15 residues. Here the CDR3 DNA reads TGTGCCAGCAGCCGGGGACAGGCGGACGGAAACACCATATATTTT. Translated, it gives CASSRGQADGNTIYF.

V gene TRBV7-3 combines with J gene TRBJ1-1, with unresolved D. The V gene lost 0 bases and the J gene lost 1 base, with 6 bases spanning the gap. CDR1 SGHTA and CDR2 FQGTGA come from the germline V gene. The CDR3 is 14 amino acids. The DNA of the CDR3 is TGTGCCAGCAGCTTAACGCCAGGGAACACTGAAGCTTTCTTT. Encoded protein: CASSLTPGNTEAFF. Based on the CDR3 plus reference TRBV7-3 and TRBJ1-1, the full variable domain is GAGVSQTPSNKVTEKGKYVELRCDPISGHTALYWYRQSLGQGPEFLIYFQGTGAADDSGLPNDRFFAVRPEGSVSTLKIQRTERGDSAVYLCASSLTPGNTEAFFGQGTRLTVV.

The gene calls are TRBV5-1 and TRBJ2-1, with D maybe TRBD2 (6 bases). The germline V and J ends were trimmed by 2 bases and 7 bases, with 10 bases remaining between them. CDR3 length: 13 amino acids. The germline CDR1 and CDR2 sequences are SGHRS and YFSETQ. In DNA form, the CDR3 reads TGCGCCAGCAGCTTTGCGGGATTTAATGAGCAGTTCTTC. Encoded protein: CASSFAGFNEQFF.

This chain uses TRBV5-1 with TRBJ1-6, with TRBD1 matching over 7 bases. V trimming: 4 bases; J trimming: 8 bases; junction bases outside the gene matches: 12. Germline lookup yields CDR1 SGHRS and CDR2 YFSETQ. The CDR3 consists of 16 residues. CDR3 region: CASSQGDRAAYSPLHF. In nucleotides, the CDR3 is TGCGCCAGCAGCCAAGGAGACAGGGCCGCCTATTCACCCCTCCACTTT.

This clone was seen once. The chain employs TRBV7-2 and TRBJ2-5, with 7 positions matching TRBD1. CDR3 size: 14 residues. Trimming at V came to 7 bases and at J to 4 bases, leaving 9 bases not matched to a gene. CDR1 SGHTA and CDR2 FQGNSA come from the germline V gene. CDR3 nucleotides: TGTGCCAGCATTCCACAGGGGCAGCTAGAGACCCAGTACTTC. It specifies CASIPQGQLETQYF.

The chain joins TRBV7-2 to TRBJ2-1; 9 bases match TRBD1. The V and J ends lost 5 bases and 12 bases, in that order; junction bases with no gene match: 8. The CDR3 extends over 13 amino acids. Germline V gene sequence: CDR1 SGHTA, CDR2 FQGNSA. This chain's CDR3 is CASSMGQGLGQFF. The CDR3 nucleotides read TGTGCCAGCAGCATGGGACAGGGTCTGGGGCAGTTCTTC.

The rearrangement joins TRBV5-4 to TRBJ2-3; 9 positions match TRBD2. This CDR3 contains 16 residues. V lost 3 bases, J lost 3 bases, and 8 bases stayed unmatched. Germline V gene sequence: CDR1 SGHNT, CDR2 YYREEE (reference sequence). The CDR3 spells CASSSGRLAGTDTQYF. In DNA form, the CDR3 reads TGTGCCAGCAGCTCTGGGAGGCTAGCGGGGACAGATACGCAGTATTTT.

This chain connects TRBV7-2 to TRBJ1-2; 11 positions agree with TRBD1. The CDR3 has 16 amino acids. The junction had 11 bases not matched to a gene; V was cut back by 5 bases and J by 6 bases. CDR1 SGHTA and CDR2 FQGNSA come from the germline V gene. The CDR3 DNA follows: TGTGCCAGCAGCCTATTTCCCGGACAGGGGGCAAATGGCTACACCTTC. Its protein is CASSLFPGQGANGYTF.

The chain couples TRBV29-1 to TRBJ1-1; no definite D call. V gave up 5 bases and J gave up 5 bases, with 9 bases separating them. This CDR3 contains 11 residues. The germline V gene has CDR1 SQVTM and CDR2 ANQGSEA. The chain's CDR3 is CSVQGGTEAFF. The DNA for the CDR3 is TGCAGCGTTCAAGGAGGGACTGAAGCTTTCTTT.

This chain uses TRBV15 with TRBJ1-4; tentatively, D is TRBD1 (5 bases). Trimming stripped 5 bases from V and 10 bases from J, with 17 bases between. The CDR3 spans 14 residues. From germline, CDR1 is LNHNV and CDR2 YYDKDF (reference sequence). The CDR3: CATSPERGWPKLFF. The CDR3 DNA is TGTGCCACCAGCCCAGAAAGGGGCTGGCCAAAACTGTTTTTT.

The chain joins TRBV2 to TRBJ1-3; unclear D gene. This CDR3 is built from 15 residues. V lost 5 bases to trimming and J lost 0 bases, with 11 bases between them. Germline values: CDR1 SNHLY, CDR2 FYNNEI. CDR3 nucleotides: TGTGCCAGCAGTCCGAACAGTGACTCTGGAAACACCATATATTTT. This encodes CASSPNSDSGNTIYF.

V usage is TRBV5-6 and J usage is TRBJ1-2, with D perhaps TRBD1 (6 bases). Trimming pared 6 bases from V and 6 bases from J, leaving 18 bases between. The CDR3 has 14 amino acids. The germline CDR1 and CDR2 sequences are SGHDT and YYEEEE. CDR3 in amino acids: CASIGYQGKDGYTF. Here the CDR3 DNA reads TGTGCCAGCATCGGATACCAGGGGAAGGATGGCTACACCTTC.

For this clone: The same CDR3 also results from other DNA sequences found in this sample. V usage is TRBV5-4 and J usage is TRBJ2-7; TRBD1 agrees at 11 bases. This CDR3 has 14 amino acids. Per germline, CDR1 SGHNT and CDR2 YYREEE (reference sequence). Germline trimming cut 5 bases from V and 4 bases from J; bases unmatched to any gene: 5. The CDR3 spells CASSSGTGGYEQYF. The CDR3, as DNA: TGTGCCAGCAGTTCCGGGACAGGGGGATACGAGCAGTACTTC.

The chain links TRBV4-2 to TRBJ2-2; TRBD2 matches at 8 bases. The J segment lost 3 bases and the V segment lost 1 base, leaving 10 bases of the junction unmatched. The CDR3 has 18 amino acids. The germline V gene has CDR1 LGHNA and CDR2 YNFKEQ. The CDR3 protein is CASSQVRLSGGDTGELFF. DNA of the CDR3: TGTGCCAGCAGCCAAGTAAGGTTGTCGGGGGGGGACACCGGGGAGCTGTTTTTT.